Listed below are T cell receptor beta chains from one sample, sequenced in a study of blood T cell repertoires in COVID-19. Sequenced by immunoSEQ multiplex PCR; TCRdb stores in-frame clones only, minus some. This table holds 280,000 or so clones, 85% found once. Source material: peripheral blood. These receptors all stem from a human donor in a cohort sampled during active COVID-19. Each CDR3 is given with its conserved first and last residue. Fields, in order: V gene, D gene, clone size, CDR3 protein. A D gene is named only where the DNA matches it firmly. Clone size appears in some rows only: once, few, many, or a class for an expanded clone.

TRBV6-5,NA,NA,CASARDFSTDTQYF
TRBV3-1/TRBV3-2,TRBD1,few,CASSRIRGSGNTIYF
TRBV5-4,TRBD1,NA,CASSIGQGDEQYF
TRBV10-3,TRBD2,NA,CAISDARGFASGRSLNNEQFF
TRBV5-4,NA,NA,CASSRNTGELFF
TRBV19,TRBD1,NA,CASRDRTLRNTGELFF
TRBV4-3,TRBD2,NA,CASSQSGSTGSGELFF
TRBV7-2,NA,NA,CASTHIGGSSYNEQFF
TRBV4-3,NA,NA,CASSRKVAALQETQYF
TRBV29-1,NA,NA,CSVGQALYEQYF